The 7 T cell receptor beta chains given below trace back to one sample, sequenced in a study of T cell clonotyping in hematopoietic cell transplantation. Stated time point: recipient sample about 28 days before transplant, after cytoreduction. Sequencing was performed with immunoSEQ multiplex PCR; in TCRdb, only in-frame clones are kept and a portion is missing. Altogether about 27,000 clones are present, roughly 70% being singletons, with the ten largest covering roughly 6.2%. The material sequenced was peripheral blood mononuclear cells, taken before stem cell transplant. These receptors were collected from a man aged 50 or older with myelodysplastic syndrome. Some clones in this sample may be carry-over from other donors' samples.

CDR3: CASSWTGGAEKLFF. The CDR3 DNA is TGTGCCAGCAGTTGGACAGGGGGAGCTGAAAAACTGTTTTTT. J is TRBJ1-4 and V is TRBV2; 10 bases are shared with TRBD1. The germline V gene has CDR1 SNHLY and CDR2 FYNNEI. CDR3 length equals 14 residues. With 5 bases clipped from V and 7 bases from J, the junction kept 4 bases outside the gene matches.

V gene TRBV4-1 combines with J gene TRBJ1-2; TRBD1 is a possible D gene (5 bases). The CDR3 has 13 amino acids. The V gene's germline CDR1 is MGHRA and CDR2 YSYEKL. Trimming stripped 4 bases from V and 1 base from J, with 7 bases between. CDR3 DNA sequence: TGCGCCAGCAGCCGGGACGGTAACTATGGCTACACCTTC. This translates into CASSRDGNYGYTF.

The J gene is TRBJ1-5, the V gene TRBV28; TRBD1 aligns across 9 bases. CDR1 MDHEN and CDR2 SYDVKM come from the germline V gene. J was trimmed by 7 bases and V by 6 bases; bases with no gene match: 4. This CDR3 comprises 13 residues. The DNA of the CDR3 is TGTGCCAGCAGCGGACAGGGGTGGCAGCCCCAGCATTTT. Its translation is CASSGQGWQPQHF.

This clone was counted a few times. This chain uses TRBV19 with TRBJ1-6; D is unresolved. The V gene's germline CDR1 is LNHDA and CDR2 SQIVND (reference sequence). The CDR3 spans 13 residues. V lost 5 bases, J lost 5 bases, and 7 bases lay in between. CDR3 sequence reads: CASSRVDNSPLHF. The CDR3 nucleotides are TGTGCCAGTAGTCGGGTCGATAATTCACCCCTCCACTTT.

This sequence joins TRBV9 and TRBJ2-3, with 7 bases identical to TRBD2. V was clipped by 0 bases and J by 3 bases; unmatched bases: 7. Germline V gene sequence: CDR1 SGDLS, CDR2 YYNGEE. CDR3 length: 16 residues. In nucleotides, the CDR3 is TGTGCCAGCAGCGTAGGCGGGCGGGAGAGGACAGATACGCAGTATTTT. Protein sequence: CASSVGGRERTDTQYF.

The chain couples TRBV6-5 to TRBJ1-1; weak D call: TRBD1 (5 bases). Germline loops: CDR1 MNHEY, CDR2 SVGAGI. This CDR3 has 13 residues. With 7 bases removed from V and 5 bases from J, the gap between germline ends came to 14 bases. The CDR3 DNA follows: TGTGCCAGCACCAAAAGGGGAGGAACTGAAGCTTTCTTT. The encoded protein is CASTKRGGTEAFF.

The chain links TRBV11-3 to TRBJ2-1, with D perhaps TRBD1 or TRBD2 (5 bases each). The V gene's germline CDR1 is SGHNT and CDR2 YENEEA. The CDR3 loop spans 14 amino acids. Trimming took 4 bases from V and 9 from J, leaving 16 bases between them. The CDR3 bases are TGTGCCAGCAGCTCAGGATTGGGGGTGGGTGAGCAGTTCTTC. It specifies CASSSGLGVGEQFF.